The T cell receptor (beta chain) under discussion was sequenced for a study of T cell responses to AZD1222 COVID-19 vaccine. Study outcomes and limitations: Seropositive AZD1222 recipients at baseline numbered only five to seven. The span of vaccine-associated CD4 TCRs extended across spike, with dominance at 160-218 and 743-854.

This CDR3 is 14 amino acids long. CDR1 and CDR2 from the germline V gene are LNHDA and SQIVND (reference sequence). Trimming cost V 5 bases and J 5 bases, with 13 bases left between them. TCRdb's table, derived via immunoSEQ multiplex PCR, lists solely in-frame clones and lacks some. The table lists roughly 150,000 clones, 75% to 90% of them singletons, with approximately 1.8% in the top ten. As for this clone: Its cognate antigen is unknown.

This clonotype was obtained from an adult who received the AZD1222 COVID-19 vaccine. The material was peripheral blood, obtained 28 days after the second AZD1222 dose. The rearrangement links TRBV19 to TRBJ1-3; D gene uncertain. This CDR3 reads CASSSPSMRNTIYF. DNA of the CDR3: TGTGCCAGTAGTTCTCCTTCGATGAGAAACACCATATATTTT. Full variable domain (outside the CDR3, taken from reference TRBV19 and TRBJ1-3): DGGITQSPKYLFRKEGQNVTLSCEQNLNHDAMYWYRQDPGQGLRLIYYSQIVNDFQKGDIAEGYSVSREKKESFPLTVTSAQKNPTAFYLCASSSPSMRNTIYFGEGSWLTVV.